Detailed here is one TCR beta chain. The antigen is not known. The CDR3 extends 3 residues past the end of the read, so its final part is completed from the germline J gene. The CDR3 is 18 amino acids. With 4 bases clipped from V and 1 base from J, the junction kept 9 bases outside the gene matches. Germline V lookup: CDR1 LGHDT, CDR2 YNNKEL (reference sequence). The data were taken from a study of Tregs in tolerant kidney transplant recipients. Study-wide findings and caveats: Expanding Tregs on activated donor B cells appeared to best identify donor-specific TCRbeta clones. Biological reproducibility was not directly addressed in this study. Findings come from small patient numbers and require larger validation.

Mixed chimerism was transient after nonmyeloablative marrow transplants from related graft donors. Thawed PBMCs were FACS-sorted into unstimulated CD4+CD25+CD127- regulatory T cells, CD4+CD25- non-regulatory cells, CD4 and CD8 cells. Sequenced by immunoSEQ multiplex PCR; TCRdb stores in-frame clones only, minus some. Here the sample table reports roughly 25,000 clones. This clonotype was obtained from a human patient who received a combined kidney and bone marrow transplant. Some of these T cells may belong to the graft donor. The chain uses TRBV3-1 (or the pseudogene TRBV3-2) and TRBJ2-6; 8 bases match TRBD1. Material: CD4+ T cells from blood (PBMCs), obtained 6 months after the transplant. CDR3: CASSPSDRGGSGANVLTF. The CDR3 bases that were read are TGTGCCAGCAGCCCCAGTGACAGGGGAGGTTCTGGGGCCAACGTC.